Below, one TCR beta chain is given with its context. The CDR3 covers 16 residues. Germline CDR1 SGHNT, CDR2 YYREEE (reference sequence). The trim removed 5 bases at V and 8 bases at J, leaving 16 bases unmatched. This sample is part of a study of blood T cell repertoires in COVID-19. At the level of the study: The cDNA or gDNA used as material had been derived from T cells, B-cell-depleted T cells, or PBMCs.

Self-reported history from a screening survey and questionnaire set each donor's cohort. Original methodology: Cell counts per sample came from amplifying reference gene primers. Repertoires were generated with immunoSEQ multiplex PCR, while TCRdb's copy carries only in-frame clones and drops some. V and J calls and clone size come straight from that table; D and trimming were deduced from the DNA. This sample carries around 250,000 clones, 80% to 90% of them seen once, and the ten largest clones take 1.9%. The sequenced material came from PBMCs or T cells enriched from blood (not recorded which). The receptor's source is a woman aged 50 to 60 who had recovered from COVID-19. The gene calls are TRBV5-4 and TRBJ2-4, with 7 bases matching TRBD1. CDR3 residues: CASSTGTAPVGDIQYF. DNA for the CDR3: TGTGCCAGCAGTACCGGGACAGCCCCCGTGGGTGACATTCAGTACTTC.